The T cell receptor beta chain described here comes from a study of response to subunit inactivated influenza vaccine. General study points: Each seasonal flu vaccination may recruit only limited new T cells, authors suggested.

With regard to this clonotype: Its antigen is unidentified.

Germline V gives CDR1 SGHAT, CDR2 FQNNGV. V lost 6 bases to trimming and J lost 4 bases; unmatched junction nucleotides: 11. The CDR3 spans 15 residues. A single record per CDR3 protein comes from TCRdb applying MiXCR to the RT-PCR reads. Among approximately 310,000 distinct CDR3 sequences listed, roughly 22% were seen once. The TCR originated in a man between 45 and 75 years old who received an inactivated influenza vaccine. The sequencing used PBMCs from blood, collected less than 22 months after vaccination. The genes are TRBV11-2 and TRBJ2-7, with 8 nucleotides matching TRBD2. CDR3 region: CASRRPGLGQYEQYF. CDR3 in DNA: TGTGCCAGCAGACGACCGGGACTAGGGCAATACGAGCAGTACTTC.